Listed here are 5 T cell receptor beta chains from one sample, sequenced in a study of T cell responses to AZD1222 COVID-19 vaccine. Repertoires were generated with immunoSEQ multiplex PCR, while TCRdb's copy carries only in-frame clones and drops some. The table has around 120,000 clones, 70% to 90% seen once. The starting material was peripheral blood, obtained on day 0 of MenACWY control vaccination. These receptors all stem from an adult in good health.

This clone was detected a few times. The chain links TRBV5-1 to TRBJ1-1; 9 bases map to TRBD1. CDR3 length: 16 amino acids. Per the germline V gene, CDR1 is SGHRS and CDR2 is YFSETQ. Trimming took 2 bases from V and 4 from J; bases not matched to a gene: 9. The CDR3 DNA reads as TGCGCCAGCAGCTTCGGGACAGGGCGTGTGAGCACTGAAGCTTTCTTT. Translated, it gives CASSFGTGRVSTEAFF.

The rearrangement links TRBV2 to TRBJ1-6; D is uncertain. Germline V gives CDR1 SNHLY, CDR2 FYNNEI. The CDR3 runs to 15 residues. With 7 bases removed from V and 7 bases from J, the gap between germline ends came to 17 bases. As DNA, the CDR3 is TGTGCCAGCAAGGTCGGAGGGATAAAGAATTCACCCCTCCACTTT. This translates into CASKVGGIKNSPLHF.

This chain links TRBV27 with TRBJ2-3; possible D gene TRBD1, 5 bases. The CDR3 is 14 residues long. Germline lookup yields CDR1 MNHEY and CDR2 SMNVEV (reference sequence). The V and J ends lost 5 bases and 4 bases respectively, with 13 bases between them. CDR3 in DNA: TGTGCCAGCAGTCTCCAGGGTCGGGCAGATACGCAGTATTTT. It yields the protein CASSLQGRADTQYF.

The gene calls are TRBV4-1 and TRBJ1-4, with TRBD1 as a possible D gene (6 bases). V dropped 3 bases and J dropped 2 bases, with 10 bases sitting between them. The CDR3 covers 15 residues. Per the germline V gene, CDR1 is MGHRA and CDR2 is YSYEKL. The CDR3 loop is CASSQSGQTNEKLFF. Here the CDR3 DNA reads TGCGCCAGCAGCCAGTCCGGACAGACTAATGAAAAACTGTTTTTT.

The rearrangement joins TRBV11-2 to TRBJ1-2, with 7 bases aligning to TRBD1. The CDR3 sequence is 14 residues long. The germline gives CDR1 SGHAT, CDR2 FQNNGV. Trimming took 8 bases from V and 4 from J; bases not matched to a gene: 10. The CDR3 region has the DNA TGTGCCAGCGCGGGGGGACAGAGCGCCTATGGCTACACCTTC. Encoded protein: CASAGGQSAYGYTF. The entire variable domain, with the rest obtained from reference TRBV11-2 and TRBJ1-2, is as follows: EAGVAQSPRYKIIEKRQSVAFWCNPISGHATLYWYQQILGQGPKLLIQFQNNGVVDDSQLPKDRFSAERLKGVDSTLKIQPAKLEDSAVYLCASAGGQSAYGYTFGSGTRLTVV.